This TCR beta chain was identified in a study of control samples from healthy donors and cancer patients. Germline CDR1 SNHLY, CDR2 FYNNEI. V was clipped by 1 base and J by 7 bases, with 11 bases between them. The CDR3 has 14 amino acids. The table came from immunoSEQ multiplex PCR; TCRdb's copy has only in-frame clones and leaves some out. This table has around 90,000 clones, more than 75% appearing once. The chain couples TRBV2 to TRBJ2-1; no clear D. The receptor's source is a woman aged 40 to 50 in good health. The sample comprised blood. Written as DNA, the CDR3 is TGTGCCAGCAGTGAAGGCGTAGTCGGAAATGAGCAGTTCTTC. This sequence encodes CASSEGVVGNEQFF.